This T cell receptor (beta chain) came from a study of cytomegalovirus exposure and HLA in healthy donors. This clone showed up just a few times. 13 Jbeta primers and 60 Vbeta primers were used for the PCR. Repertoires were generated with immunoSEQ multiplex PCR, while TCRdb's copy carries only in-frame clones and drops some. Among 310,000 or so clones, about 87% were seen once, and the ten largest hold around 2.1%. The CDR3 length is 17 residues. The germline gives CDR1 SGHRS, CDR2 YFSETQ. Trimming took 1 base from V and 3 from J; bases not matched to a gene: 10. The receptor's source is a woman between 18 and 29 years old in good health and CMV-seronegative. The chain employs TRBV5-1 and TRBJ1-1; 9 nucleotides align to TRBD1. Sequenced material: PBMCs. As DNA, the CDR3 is TGCGCCAGCAGCTTGCAGACAGGGGGTGGTGGGGACACTGAAGCTTTCTTT. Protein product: CASSLQTGGGGDTEAFF.